What follows describes a single T cell receptor beta chain. The antigen is undetermined. This beta chain slipped into a library made for alpha chains as a stray read, so its size is not meaningful. This record comes from a study of spatial heterogeneity in lung cancer. Unique molecular identifiers tagged every individual TCR cDNA molecule. TCRdb used MiXCR to reprocess the 5' RACE reads, holding one entry per CDR3 protein. The sample holds about 3,600 distinct CDR3 sequences; about 15% are singletons and the top ten take more than 20%. Study results and limitations: Tumoral mutation counts were tracked by counts of expanded intratumoral alpha and beta TCRs.

Germline V gene sequence: CDR1 MNHEY, CDR2 SVGAGI. V lost 6 bases, J lost 0 bases, and 21 bases lay in between. This CDR3 is built from 18 residues. Described time point: sample taken at primary tumor resection. V usage is TRBV6-5 and J usage is TRBJ2-1, with no clear D. This TCR was sampled from a female donor with early-stage non-small cell lung cancer. Sequencing used lung tumor tissue, obtained at surgery. The CDR3: CASSLSDNYWSSYNEQFF. CDR3 nucleotides: TGTGCCAGCAGCCTAAGCGATAACTACTGGAGCTCCTACAATGAGCAGTTCTTC.